Following are 17 T cell receptor beta chains from one sample sequenced in a study of blood T cells in healthy people across ages. A sample-barcoded 5' primer and a J-beta primer mix were used in a second PCR of roughly 7 to 12 cycles. TCRdb reprocessed the 5' RACE reads with MiXCR, giving one entry per CDR3 protein. The data show roughly 700,000 distinct CDR3 sequences, with roughly 32% seen just once and just over 15% held by the top ten. Sequenced: blood. The receptors here all came from a woman aged 80 or over in good health.

In this sample, this clonotype turned up a few times. The rearrangement uses TRBV20-1 and TRBJ2-5, with 8 bases fitting TRBD2. After removal of 5 bases from V and 1 base from J, the junction contained 3 bases not matched to a gene. The length of the CDR3 is 13 residues. Germline V gene sequence: CDR1 DFQATT, CDR2 SNEGSKA (reference sequence). The CDR3 DNA reads as TGCAGTGCTGGCGGGGGGCCCCAAGAGACCCAGTACTTC. This translates into CSAGGGPQETQYF.

This clonotype has a count of ten or more. The chain couples TRBV27 to TRBJ2-3; D gene unclear. Germline assignment: CDR1 MNHEY and CDR2 SMNVEV (reference sequence). The V end lost 3 bases, the J end lost 0 bases, and 10 bases lay between the germline ends. The CDR3 runs 15 residues. The CDR3 DNA reads TGTGCCAGCAGTTTCCGTTCGGACAGCACAGATACGCAGTATTTT. As protein: CASSFRSDSTDTQYF.

There are many counts of this clonotype. CDR3 protein: CASRTTSVSSYEQYF. CDR3 nucleotides: TGTGCCAGCAGAACCACTAGCGTTAGCTCCTACGAGCAGTACTTC. This chain uses TRBV6-1 with TRBJ2-7; 7 bases agree with TRBD2. The germline CDR1 and CDR2 sequences are MNHNS and SASEGT. J gave up 0 bases and V 6 bases, and 8 bases lay outside the gene matches. The CDR3 runs to 15 residues.

With respect to this clonotype: This may be a read error, as it is one base from a much larger clone. The V and J genes are TRBV2 and TRBJ1-1, with D tentatively TRBD1 (6 bases). V was shortened by 5 bases and J by 4 bases, with 8 bases between the two germline ends. The CDR3 totals 12 residues. Germline CDR1 and CDR2: SNHLY and FYNNEI. Here the CDR3 reads CASSTGFTEAFF. DNA for the CDR3: TGTGCCAGCAGTACAGGGTTCACTGAAGCTTTCTTT.

The chain links TRBV10-2 to TRBJ1-2, with 7 nucleotides matching TRBD1. The length of the CDR3 is 15 residues. CDR1 is WSHSY and CDR2 is SAAADI in the germline V gene. Trimming removed 9 bases from V and 7 bases from J; junction bases left unmatched: 17. The CDR3 DNA reads as TGCGCCAGTCGGGACAGCCGGCTGGATAAGTTTGGCTACACCTTC. It yields the protein CASRDSRLDKFGYTF.

This clonotype has just a few counts. Being one base from a much bigger clone, this may be a read error. The chain combines TRBV10-3 with TRBJ2-1; TRBD2 agrees at 12 bases. CDR3 length: 14 amino acids. After removal of 8 bases from V and 9 bases from J, the junction contained 8 bases not matched to a gene. Per germline, CDR1 ENHRY and CDR2 SYGVKD. This CDR3 reads CAIRLAGGHGEQFF. The CDR3 nucleotides are TGTGCCATCCGGCTAGCGGGGGGGCATGGTGAGCAGTTCTTC.

At least ten counts were recorded for this clonotype. The chain links TRBV28 to TRBJ2-7; D ambiguous. V was clipped by 1 base and J by 6 bases, with 7 bases between them. CDR3 length: 12 residues. Per germline, CDR1 MDHEN and CDR2 SYDVKM. In DNA, the CDR3 is TGTGCCAGCAGTTTATTAACTGGCGAGCAGTACTTC. Translation gives CASSLLTGEQYF.

The chain links TRBV12-3 or TRBV12-4 to TRBJ2-1, with D hard to call. Trimming took 5 bases from V and 0 from J, leaving 8 bases between them. The CDR3 contains 14 residues. CDR3 DNA sequence: TGTGCCAGCAGTGCTTGGAGCTCCTACAATGAGCAGTTCTTC. It codes for CASSAWSSYNEQFF.

The chain has TRBV7-9 and TRBJ2-7, with TRBD2 matching 8 bases. V shed 5 bases, J shed 1 base, and the junction held 19 bases outside the gene matches. The length of the CDR3 is 19 residues. Per germline, CDR1 SEHNR and CDR2 FQNEAQ (reference sequence). The CDR3 DNA sequence: TGTGCCAGCAGCCCCCCCGGGTGGGTAGCGGGATACGAGTCCTACGAGCAGTACTTC. Translated: CASSPPGWVAGYESYEQYF.

This clonotype was found many times. The chain combines TRBV20-1 with TRBJ2-3; D uncertain. CDR1 and CDR2 from the germline V gene are DFQATT and SNEGSKA (reference sequence). V lost 4 bases and J lost 7, with 15 bases in between. The CDR3 spans 13 residues. CDR3 region: CSAISGDENTQYF. CDR3 coding DNA: TGCAGTGCTATATCCGGCGACGAAAATACGCAGTATTTT.

Concerning this clonotype itself: A clone one base away is much larger, so this may be a read error. CDR3 amino acids: CASSSRTGVSSYNEQYF. CDR3 nucleotides: TGTGCCAGCAGCTCCCGGACAGGGGTTAGTTCCTACAATGAGCAGTACTTC. The chain is built from TRBV11-1 and TRBJ2-1; 9 bases fit TRBD1. The DNA end is more similar to TRBJ2-7, so the J call may be wrong. The CDR3 is made up of 17 amino acids. The germline gives CDR1 SGHAT, CDR2 FQDESV (reference sequence).

The sample holds many counts of this clonotype. This chain links TRBV6-6 with TRBJ2-7; D is ambiguous. Germline CDR1 and CDR2: MNHNY and SVGAGI (reference sequence). The CDR3 sequence is 13 residues long. Trimming removed 4 bases from V and 6 bases from J, with 13 bases in between. The CDR3, as DNA: TGTGCCAGCAGTTCCCGAGTCTCGGGCGAGCAGTACTTC. This translates into CASSSRVSGEQYF.

The chain recombines TRBV10-3 with TRBJ1-5; 8 nucleotides match TRBD1. Germline loops: CDR1 ENHRY, CDR2 SYGVKD. The junction had 4 bases not matched to a gene; V was cut back by 6 bases and J by 0 bases. The CDR3 loop spans 15 amino acids. The DNA for the CDR3 is TGTGCCATCAGAGCGGACAGGGATAGCAATCAGCCCCAGCATTTT. Protein: CAIRADRDSNQPQHF.

Only a few counts were recorded for this clonotype. This may arise from a read error, as a much more abundant clone is one base away. The chain is built from TRBV9 and TRBJ2-7, with D possibly matching TRBD2 (5 bases). Looked up from germline, CDR1 is SGDLS and CDR2 is YYNGEE. V lost 0 bases and J lost 1, with 11 bases in between. The length of the CDR3 is 15 residues. CDR3 nucleotide sequence: TGTGCCAGCAGCGTAGGAGCAGGCGGGTCCTACGAGCAGTACTTC. Amino acid sequence: CASSVGAGGSYEQYF.

The genes are TRBV7-2 and TRBJ2-7, with D possibly being TRBD2 (5 bases). The CDR3 covers 13 residues. Trimming left V 5 bases short and J 4 bases short, with 12 bases between. Looked up from germline, CDR1 is SGHTA and CDR2 is FQGNSA. In DNA, the CDR3 is TGTGCCAGCAGCGCCCGTGAGGGATACGAGCAGTACTTC. Amino acid sequence: CASSAREGYEQYF. The whole variable domain, remainder taken from reference TRBV7-2 and TRBJ2-7, is GAGVSQSPSNKVTEKGKDVELRCDPISGHTALYWYRQSLGQGLEFLIYFQGNSAPDKSGLPSDRFSAERTGGSVSTLTIQRTQQEDSAVYLCASSAREGYEQYFGPGTRLTVT.

The table lists this clonotype with many counts. The genes are TRBV7-3 and TRBJ2-3, with 11 positions matching TRBD2. Germline-derived CDR1 and CDR2 are SGHTA and FQGTGA. This CDR3 has 20 residues. The J segment lost 2 bases and the V segment lost 5 bases, leaving 18 bases of the junction unmatched. In DNA form, the CDR3 reads TGTGCCAGCAGCCGCCGGCTAGCGGGGGGTCCTAGTCCCAACACAGATACGCAGTATTTT. Its translation: CASSRRLAGGPSPNTDTQYF.

CDR3 in amino acids: CSARAGGNYNEQFF. CDR3 DNA: TGCAGTGCTAGAGCCGGGGGAAACTACAATGAGCAGTTCTTC. The chain couples TRBV20-1 to TRBJ2-1, with a weak D call TRBD2 (6 bases). Germline V gene sequence: CDR1 DFQATT, CDR2 SNEGSKA (reference sequence). The CDR3 contains 14 residues. Trimming shortened V by 1 base and J by 3 bases, and 10 bases separated the two germline ends.